The rows below give T cell receptor beta chains drawn from one sample of a study of T cells in localized non-small cell lung cancer. The data were produced by immunoSEQ multiplex PCR, yet TCRdb's version contains in-frame clones alone and is incomplete. Here the sample spans approximately 33,000 clones, around nine tenths being singletons. Here the sequenced sample was peripheral blood, taken before any cancer treatment. Source of these receptors: a woman aged 35 to 69 with stage I lung adenocarcinoma. The CDR3 runs from the conserved cysteine through the conserved F or W. Fields, in order: D gene, V gene, J gene, clone size, CDR3 protein, CDR3 DNA. The D gene is left open where the match is weak. Not all rows give a size; the values are once, few, many and, for expanded clones, a class.

TRBD2	TRBV5-1	TRBJ2-1	-	CASSVGGNSYNEQFF	TGCGCCAGCAGCGTGGGGGGGAACTCCTACAATGAGCAGTTCTTC
TRBD2	TRBV5-4	TRBJ2-3	-	CASSQGLAGSTDTQYF	TGTGCCAGCAGCCAGGGACTAGCGGGGAGCACAGATACGCAGTATTTT
-	TRBV19	TRBJ1-5	once	CASSITVSNQPQHF	TGTGCCAGTAGTATAACAGTTAGCAATCAGCCCCAGCATTTT
TRBD1	TRBV5-6	TRBJ2-7	-	CARSLGQGRGEQYF	TGTGCCCGCAGCTTGGGACAGGGGCGGGGGGAGCAGTACTTC
TRBD2	TRBV6-4	TRBJ2-4	-	CASSDGTSGGKNIQYF	TGTGCCAGCAGTGACGGGACTAGCGGGGGTAAAAACATTCAGTACTTC
-	TRBV28	TRBJ2-7	-	CASSLAAGASYEQYF	TGTGCCAGCAGTTTAGCGGCAGGGGCATCCTACGAGCAGTACTTC
TRBD2	TRBV7-6	TRBJ2-5	-	CASTRLASVQYF	TGTGCCAGCACGCGACTAGCTTCTGTCCAGTACTTC
-	TRBV5-6	TRBJ1-5	-	CASSAGSNQPQHF	TGTGCCAGCAGCGCCGGTAGCAATCAGCCCCAGCATTTT
TRBD1	TRBV6-1	TRBJ2-5	few	CASSEETGTGYETQYF	TGTGCCAGCAGTGAAGAAACCGGGACAGGGTATGAGACCCAGTACTTC
-	TRBV5-1	TRBJ1-2	-	CASSLSGNGYTF	TGCGCCAGCAGCTTGTCAGGAAATGGCTACACCTTC
-	TRBV30	TRBJ1-1	once	CAWGRVTEAFF	TGTGCCTGGGGCAGGGTCACTGAAGCTTTCTTT
-	TRBV7-3	TRBJ2-1	few	CASSTGLLNEQFF	TGTGCCAGCAGCACGGGACTTCTCAATGAGCAGTTCTTC
-	TRBV4-1	TRBJ2-3	-	CASSQGPTDTQYF	TGCGCCAGCAGCCAAGGCCCCACAGATACGCAGTATTTT
TRBD1	TRBV27	TRBJ1-2	-	CASSFGQGNYGYTF	TGTGCCAGCAGTTTCGGACAGGGAAACTATGGCTACACCTTC
-	TRBV14	TRBJ1-2	-	CASSQNSPGSIDYGYTF	TGTGCCAGCAGCCAAAATTCGCCGGGCAGTATTGACTATGGCTACACCTTC
TRBD2	TRBV11-2	TRBJ2-1	-	CASSPWTSVNEQFF	TGTGCCAGCAGCCCTTGGACTAGCGTCAATGAGCAGTTCTTC
TRBD1	TRBV5-6	TRBJ1-2	-	CASSFPGQGVNGYTF	TGTGCCAGCAGTTTCCCGGGACAGGGGGTCAACGGCTACACCTTC
-	TRBV6-6	TRBJ1-3	-	CATISDLSGNTIYF	TGTGCCACCATATCGGACCTCTCTGGAAACACCATATATTTT
TRBD1	TRBV4-2	TRBJ2-1	-	CASSQDEAGGNEQFF	TGTGCCAGCAGCCAAGATGAGGCAGGGGGCAATGAGCAGTTCTTC
-	TRBV19	TRBJ2-1	-	CASSPRTDTVNEQFF	TGTGCCAGTAGTCCCAGGACAGATACAGTCAATGAGCAGTTCTTC